The sequence of this T cell receptor beta chain was determined in a study of blood T cell repertoires in COVID-19. On the study more broadly: Both acute and convalescent COVID-19 samples were obtained from the United States, Italy and Spain. Sources were T cells, B-cell-depleted T cells, or PBMCs; the material itself was cDNA or gDNA.

The authors' processing: The assay estimated nucleated cells by amplifying reference gene primers. Profiling relied on immunoSEQ multiplex PCR, and the TCRdb table lists in-frame clones only, not all of them. That table furnishes V, J and clone size, whereas the DNA furnished D and trimming. The sample comprises roughly 200,000 clones, around nine tenths of which are singletons, and 5.5% to 8% rests with the top ten. The CDR3 is 12 residues long. Germline CDR1 and CDR2: WNHNN and SYGVQD (reference sequence). The V end lost 7 bases, the J end lost 7 bases, and 13 bases lay between the germline ends. The sequencing input was peripheral blood. The chain uses TRBV10-1 and TRBJ1-2; D is possibly TRBD1 (5 bases). This clonotype was obtained from a man aged 60 to 69 who had recovered from COVID-19. For the CDR3, the DNA is TGCGCCAGCAAGGTCGGGGGGTTTGGCTACACCTTC. It codes for CASKVGGFGYTF.